The subject of this entry is one T cell receptor beta chain. Its target antigen remains unknown. Library preparation was by the immunoSEQ multiplex PCR assay. The multiplex PCR relied on a mix of 60 forward primers for TCR Vbeta segments and 13 reverse primers for TCR Jbeta segments. The CDR3 region of rearranged TCR beta genes was amplified from genomic DNA by a multiplex PCR assay. The amplified TCR beta libraries were sequenced on the Illumina HiSeq System as 87-base-pair reads. The study's processing was this. A later analysis tallied approximately 87 million unique TCR beta chains across the 650 to 750 repertoires, and some 12 million of those chains were shared by two or more donors. Raw reads were error-corrected and collapsed into unique sequences by a nearest-neighbor algorithm in which closely related sequences were merged to remove PCR and sequencing errors. CDR3 sequences were aligned to IMGT reference sequences to assign V, D and J gene segments. For a sequence to be retained, a match of at least six nucleotides to both a V gene segment and a J gene segment was required. A rearrangement was called productive if the CDR3 had no stop codons and remained in frame with V and J, and every other rearrangement was called non-productive. CDR3 was defined according to IMGT convention as the region running from the second conserved V-encoded cysteine to the conserved J-encoded phenylalanine. The earlier analysis of some 550 of the donors excluded any sequence lacking an unambiguous match to a single V gene segment. An earlier analysis of almost 600 of the donors classified V segments as functional when productive rearrangements were above 56.7% and as segregating when the standard deviation between donors was above 5%. A statistical classification framework was built for diagnosing cytomegalovirus status from the catalog of TCR beta chain sequences. In a later analysis, TCR nucleotide sequences were compared against IMGT/GENE-DB human TR gene sequences so that V and J genes could be assigned. Using the TCRdist pipeline, a later analysis assigned CDR3 sequences along with most-parsimonious VDJ recombination scenarios. In a later analysis, each TCR beta chain was defined by its CDR3 amino acid sequence together with its V-gene family, and reads without a unique V-gene family were excluded. As a way to deal with suspected cross-contamination and a sequencing artifact, a later analysis dropped nearly 600 nucleotide sequences that were highly shared and had low generation probability. In a later analysis, a clonal expansion index was calculated for each public chain from normalized within-repertoire ranks of inferred template counts. A later analysis computed generation probabilities with a VDJ recombination model fitted to out-of-frame rearrangements, and checked the results against IGoR. In a later analysis, TCR-TCR, TCR-HLA and TCR-CMV co-occurrence was scored with hypergeometric tests, and a repertoire-size bias correction was applied to TCR pairs. To estimate false discovery rates, a later analysis permuted the HLA or CMV assignments 20 times. In a later analysis, co-occurring TCRs were grouped using DBSCAN, and TCRdist sequence similarity was added for clustering within HLA-allele-positive subsets. For co-occurrence clustering, repertoires with fewer than 30,000 or more than 120,000 public chains were excluded, along with 4 to 6 repertoires with anomalous nucleotide sharing. Here the immuneACCESS table is served through TCRdb, limited to in-frame sequences with V and J called. Missing clones are a known gap in these copies; in checked studies unresolved V genes cover under half, and the rest lacks a known reason. The DNA gave D and trimming, while V, J and clone size come from that table. The table for this sample lists 180,000 or so clones. Clones ranked in the top ten supply around 0.79% of the sample.

The germline V gene gives CDR1 as SQVTM and CDR2 as ANQGSEA. The CDR3 sequence holds 14 residues, the cysteine and phenylalanine included. The only DNA kept is the CDR3, 42 bases in frame from the first base. This sample was included in a study of cytomegalovirus exposure and HLA in healthy donors (dated by TCRdb to between 2016 and 2019). In terms of the full investigation: In an earlier analysis of approximately 640 of the donors, roughly 300 Gb of sequence data and just under 120 million unique TCR beta sequences from approximately 180 million T cells were reported. An early release covering approximately 600 HLA-typed donors comprised around 300 gigabases of sequencing data and approximately 85 million unique TCR sequences. Among the roughly 400 genotyped donors, 81% belonged to the genetic ancestry cluster associated with self-reported Caucasian donors. The study aimed to test whether cataloging public T cell receptors could reveal signatures of past pathogen exposure. The study profiled the T cell repertoires of around 700 subjects by immunosequencing and related them to cytomegalovirus serostatus. In addition to the first cohort of 650 to 750 subjects, a separate validation cohort of approximately 110 different subjects was used. To predict cytomegalovirus infection status, the study combined high-throughput TCR immunosequencing, statistical association of individual TCRs with disease status, and machine learning. A later analysis re-analyzed previously published TCR beta repertoires from approximately 700 donors and added high-resolution HLA genotyping to study TCR occurrence patterns. The later analysis used no new phenotypic data to find candidate immune exposures, relying instead on TCR beta sequences and their occurrence across donors. An earlier analysis of approximately 580 of the donors used high-throughput TCR beta sequencing to judge whether each TCR beta V gene segment behaved as functional or pseudogenic. Donor age, sex, ethnicity and CMV serostatus were compiled alongside the repertoire data. In a later genetic analysis, genome-wide SNP genotypes for about 55% of the roughly 670 donors were used, and that subset was treated as a discovery cohort. All discovery cohort repertoires had been generated on a single sequencing platform. HLA typing included class I and class II loci at four-digit resolution. The number of donors typed differed by locus, with roughly 620-630 for A, B, C, DRB1 and DQB1, over 500 for DQA1, under 610 for DPA1, and approximately 470 for DPB1. Roughly 5 DR-DQ haplotypes were handled as single units for association and clustering because linkage in the cohort was strong. Across 398 genotyped donors of the cohort, an average of about 240,000 unique TCR beta nucleotide sequences per donor were sequenced, and 15% to 20% of those sequences were non-productive. What the research found in general, with its limitations: Some IMGT-functional V segments, including TRBV6-2 and TRBV6-3, could not be told apart with the 87-base-pair reads, so those segments were excluded. Immune exposure information for the cohort was limited to CMV serostatus. The authors suggested that the approach could potentially be extended to other disease states and immunological phenotypes. Most TCR sequences were seen in very few donors, while some public TCRs were found in many individuals. Compared with the roughly 670-donor mean, donors in an Asian-associated ancestry cluster had fewer N-insertions in productive TCRs, according to a later genetic analysis. A cluster of highly shared sequence variants was judged likely to represent a technical artifact of the sequencing pipeline. Correlated functional status among segregating V segments might reflect linkage disequilibrium, but an unknown experimental factor could not be ruled out. In an earlier analysis of a few hundred of the donors, most TCR beta V segments were observed in productive rearrangements about 90% or about 30% of the time, broadly matching IMGT annotations. Sequencing depth was assumed to be roughly uniform across donors in the presence/absence analyses, though that assumption may not hold. Because HLA typing was unavailable for some donors at each locus, only the typed subset was used in association tests. According to a later analysis, TCR association rates differed among HLA loci, with DRB1 alleles showing the most associated TCRs and HLA-C alleles showing the fewest. When HLA alleles, especially DR and DQ, strongly co-occurred, attributing TCR associations to individual alleles was difficult. The classifier was reported to diagnose cytomegalovirus status with high specificity and sensitivity in both the original and validation cohorts. In vitro tests confirmed that a few of the cytomegalovirus-associated TCR beta chains recognize cytomegalovirus antigens. A further reported finding was that TCR beta sequences accurately predicted the HLA-A and HLA-B alleles for most subjects in the first cohort. In a later analysis, HLA-associated TCR beta chains were found to be more clonally expanded and to have lower generation probabilities than equally common non-associated chains. In the study, roughly 160 TCR beta chains were listed as associated with cytomegalovirus. According to a later analysis, most CMV-associated TCR beta chains appeared to be HLA-restricted, and the HLA associations seemed to be driven largely by CMV exposure. In a later genetic analysis, a missense DCLRE1C variant was associated with V-gene and J-gene trimming of TCR beta chains, and the association was replicated in an independent cohort. In a later analysis, several top co-occurrence clusters were reported to appear linked to parvovirus B19, influenza, CMV and Epstein-Barr virus. The cohort was sequenced for TCR beta chains only, and without alpha or paired-chain data the features that could be detected were limited. In a later analysis, over 15,000 TCR beta sequences were associated with specific HLA alleles at a false discovery rate of 0.05. Seventeen rarely observed V segments, including chromosome 9 orphons, were excluded from the earlier analysis of some 590 of the donors because counts were too low.

The cohort comprised fewer than 700 healthy bone marrow donors. All cohort members were sampled while nominally healthy, although unrecorded immune exposures were likely present. The donor tested CMV seropositive, placing the donor among the roughly 300 seropositive members of the cohort. Each donor provided a peripheral blood sample, and peripheral blood mononuclear cells were used for TCR beta sequencing. The Qiagen DNeasy Blood Extraction Kit was used to extract genomic DNA from the blood cell samples. The sequenced sample consisted of PBMCs. The sequence was collected from a woman aged 18-29 years in good health and CMV-seropositive. This chain joins TRBV29-1 to TRBJ2-5; TRBD2 is a possible D gene, resting on 6 matching bases. The DNA end is a closer match to TRBJ2-7, so the J assignment may be wrong. CDR3 loop: CSVEGGESSYEQYF. The base sequence is TGCAGCGTTGAAGGCGGGGAGAGCTCCTACGAGCAGTACTTC.